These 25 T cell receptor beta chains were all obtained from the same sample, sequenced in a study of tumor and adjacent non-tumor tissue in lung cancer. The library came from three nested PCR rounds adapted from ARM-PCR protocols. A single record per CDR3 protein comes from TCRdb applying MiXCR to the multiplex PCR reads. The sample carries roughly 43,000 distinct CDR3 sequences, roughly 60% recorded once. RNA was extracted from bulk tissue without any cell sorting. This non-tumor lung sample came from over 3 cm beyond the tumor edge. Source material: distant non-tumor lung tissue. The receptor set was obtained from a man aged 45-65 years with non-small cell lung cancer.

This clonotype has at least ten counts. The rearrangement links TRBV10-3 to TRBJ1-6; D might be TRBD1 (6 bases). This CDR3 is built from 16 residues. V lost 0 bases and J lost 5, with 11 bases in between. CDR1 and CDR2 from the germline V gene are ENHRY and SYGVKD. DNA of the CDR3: TGTGCCATCAGTGAGTCGCGAGGGGGGGATAATTCACCCCTCCACTTT. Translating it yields CAISESRGGDNSPLHF.

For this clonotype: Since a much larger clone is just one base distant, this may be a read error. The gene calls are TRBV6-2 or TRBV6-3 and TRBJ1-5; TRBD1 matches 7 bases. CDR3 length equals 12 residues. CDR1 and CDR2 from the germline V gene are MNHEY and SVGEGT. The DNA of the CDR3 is TGTGCCGGCAGAGGGGGCCTAGAGCCCCAGCATTTT. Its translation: CAGRGGLEPQHF.

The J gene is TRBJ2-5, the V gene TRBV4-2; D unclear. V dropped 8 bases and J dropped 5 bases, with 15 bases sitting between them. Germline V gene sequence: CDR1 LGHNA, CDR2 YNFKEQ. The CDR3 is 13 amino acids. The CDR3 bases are TGTGCCAGCGGCTTCAGCGACGCTGAGACCCAGTACTTC. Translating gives CASGFSDAETQYF.

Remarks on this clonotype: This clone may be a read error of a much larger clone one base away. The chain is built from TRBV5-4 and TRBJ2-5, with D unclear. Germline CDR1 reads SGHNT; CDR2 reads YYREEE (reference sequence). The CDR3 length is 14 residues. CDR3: CVSSLWWDQETQYF. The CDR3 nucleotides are TGTGTCAGCAGCTTGTGGTGGGATCAAGAGACCCAGTACTTC.

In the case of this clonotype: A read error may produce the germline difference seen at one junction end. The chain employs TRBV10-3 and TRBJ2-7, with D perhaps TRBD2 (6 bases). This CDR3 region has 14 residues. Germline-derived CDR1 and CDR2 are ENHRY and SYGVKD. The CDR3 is CAISDNQGGSEWYF. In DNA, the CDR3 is TGTGCAATCAGTGATAATCAGGGAGGCTCCGAGTGGTACTTC.

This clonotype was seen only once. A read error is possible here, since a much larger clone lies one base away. CDR3 bases: TGCAGCATTGGACTAGAGGAACCCTACGAGCAGTACTTC. Its translation: CSIGLEEPYEQYF. This chain links TRBV29-1 with TRBJ2-7, with 7 bases matching TRBD2. This CDR3 region has 13 residues. Per germline, CDR1 SQVTM and CDR2 ANQGSEA. V trimming: 8 bases; J trimming: 2 bases; junction bases outside the gene matches: 9.

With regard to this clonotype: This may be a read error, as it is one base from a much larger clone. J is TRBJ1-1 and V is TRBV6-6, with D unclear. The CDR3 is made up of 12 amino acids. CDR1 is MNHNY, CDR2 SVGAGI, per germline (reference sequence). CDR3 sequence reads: CVSSPHGTEAFF. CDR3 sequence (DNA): TGTGTCAGCAGCCCTCACGGGACTGAAGCTTTCTTT.

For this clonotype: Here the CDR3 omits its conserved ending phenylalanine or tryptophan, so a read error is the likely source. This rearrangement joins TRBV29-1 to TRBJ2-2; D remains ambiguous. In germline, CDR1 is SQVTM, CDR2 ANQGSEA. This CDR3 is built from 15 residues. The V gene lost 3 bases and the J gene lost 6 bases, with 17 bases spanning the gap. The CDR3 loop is CSVDYGEGNAGELFS. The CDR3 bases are TGCAGCGTTGATTATGGGGAAGGGAATGCCGGGGAGCTGTTTTCT.

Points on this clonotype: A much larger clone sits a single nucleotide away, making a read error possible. The CDR3 sequence is CSTRDRRQGNYEQYF. CDR3 DNA sequence: TGCAGTACTAGAGATCGGCGACAGGGGAACTACGAGCAGTACTTC. The chain recombines TRBV20-1 with TRBJ2-7; TRBD1 aligns across 8 bases. The CDR3 runs 15 residues. CDR1 is DFQATT and CDR2 is SNEGSKA in the germline V gene (reference sequence).

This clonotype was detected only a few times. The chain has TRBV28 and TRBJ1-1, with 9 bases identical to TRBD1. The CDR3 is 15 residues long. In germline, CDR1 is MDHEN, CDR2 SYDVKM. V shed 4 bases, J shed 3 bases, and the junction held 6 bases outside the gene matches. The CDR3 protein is CASSSPGQGYTEAFF. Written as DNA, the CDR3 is TGTGCCAGCAGTTCCCCGGGACAGGGCTACACTGAAGCTTTCTTT.

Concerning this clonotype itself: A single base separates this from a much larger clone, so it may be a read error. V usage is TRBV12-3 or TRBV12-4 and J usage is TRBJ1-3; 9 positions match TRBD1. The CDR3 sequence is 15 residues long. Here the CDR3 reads CASSLTGGSGNSIYF. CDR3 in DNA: TGTGCCAGCAGCTTAACAGGGGGCTCTGGAAACTCCATATATTTT.

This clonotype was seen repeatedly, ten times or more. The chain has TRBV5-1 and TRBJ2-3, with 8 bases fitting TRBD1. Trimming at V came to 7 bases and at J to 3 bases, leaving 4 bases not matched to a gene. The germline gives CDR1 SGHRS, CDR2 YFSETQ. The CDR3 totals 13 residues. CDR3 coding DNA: TGCGCCAGCCGAACAGGGGGAACAGATACGCAGTATTTT. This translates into CASRTGGTDTQYF.

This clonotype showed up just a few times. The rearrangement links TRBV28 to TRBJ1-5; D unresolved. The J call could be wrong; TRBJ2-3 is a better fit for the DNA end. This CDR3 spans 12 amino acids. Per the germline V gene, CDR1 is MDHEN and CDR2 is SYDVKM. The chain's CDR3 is CASSSVGQPQYF. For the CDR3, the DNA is TGTGCCAGCAGTTCGGTAGGGCAGCCCCAGTATTTT.

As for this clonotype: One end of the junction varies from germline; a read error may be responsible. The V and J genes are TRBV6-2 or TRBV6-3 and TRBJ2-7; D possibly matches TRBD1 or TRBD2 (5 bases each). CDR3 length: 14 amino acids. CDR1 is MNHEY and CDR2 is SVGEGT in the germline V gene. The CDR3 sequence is CAISTPGTDYEQYF. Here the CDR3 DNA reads TGTGCCATCAGTACCCCGGGGACGGACTACGAGCAGTACTTC.

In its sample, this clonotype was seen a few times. The CDR3 is CASSQGTSGRTTGELFF. The CDR3 DNA follows: TGCGCCAGCAGCCAGGGGACTAGCGGGAGGACCACCGGGGAGCTGTTTTTT. The genes are TRBV5-1 and TRBJ2-2; TRBD2 agrees at 15 bases. The V segment lost 4 bases and the J segment 4 bases; nucleotides outside the gene matches: 5. This CDR3 has 17 amino acids. Germline CDR1 reads SGHRS; CDR2 reads YFSETQ.

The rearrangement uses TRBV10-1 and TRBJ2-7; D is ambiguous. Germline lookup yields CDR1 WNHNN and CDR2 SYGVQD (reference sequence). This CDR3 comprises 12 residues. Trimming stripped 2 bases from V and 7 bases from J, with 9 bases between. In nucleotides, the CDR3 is TGCGCCAGCAGTGAGGACATAACGGAGCAGTACTTC. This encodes CASSEDITEQYF.

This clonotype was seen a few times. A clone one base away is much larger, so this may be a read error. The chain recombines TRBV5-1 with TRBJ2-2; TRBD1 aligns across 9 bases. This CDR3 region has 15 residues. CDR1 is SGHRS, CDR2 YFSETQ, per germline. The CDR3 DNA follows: TGCGCCAGCGGCTTGTGGGACAGGGATACCGGGGAGCTGTTTTTT. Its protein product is CASGLWDRDTGELFF. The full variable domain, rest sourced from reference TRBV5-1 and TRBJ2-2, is KAGVTQTPRYLIKTRGQQVTLSCSPISGHRSVSWYQQTPGQGLQFLFEYFSETQRNKGNFPGRFSGRQFSNSRSEMNVSTLELGDSALYLCASGLWDRDTGELFFGEGSRLTVL.

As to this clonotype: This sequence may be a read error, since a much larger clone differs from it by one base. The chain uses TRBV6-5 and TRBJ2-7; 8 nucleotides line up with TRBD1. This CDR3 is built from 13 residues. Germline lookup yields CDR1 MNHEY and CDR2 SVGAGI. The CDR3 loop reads CASSYDRGHERYF. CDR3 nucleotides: TGTGCCAGCAGTTATGACAGGGGACACGAGCGGTACTTC.

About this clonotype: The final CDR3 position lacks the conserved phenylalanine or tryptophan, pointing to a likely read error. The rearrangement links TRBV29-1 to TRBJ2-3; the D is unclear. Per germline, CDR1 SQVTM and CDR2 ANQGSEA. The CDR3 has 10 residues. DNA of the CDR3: TGCAGCGTTGTCCAACATACACAGTATCTT. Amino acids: CSVVQHTQYL.

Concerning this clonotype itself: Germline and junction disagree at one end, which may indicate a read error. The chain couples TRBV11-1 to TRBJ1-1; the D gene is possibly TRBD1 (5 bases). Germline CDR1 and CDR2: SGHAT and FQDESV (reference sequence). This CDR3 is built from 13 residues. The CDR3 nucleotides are TGTGCTAGCAGCCCCGGGACCCGGGATGAAGCTTTCTTT. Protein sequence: CASSPGTRDEAFF.

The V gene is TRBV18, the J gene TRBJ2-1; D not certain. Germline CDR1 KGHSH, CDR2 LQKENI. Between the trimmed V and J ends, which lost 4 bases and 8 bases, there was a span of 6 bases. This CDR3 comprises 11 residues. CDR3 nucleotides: TGTGCCAGCTCACGTTTCGATGAGCAGTTCTTC. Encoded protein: CASSRFDEQFF.

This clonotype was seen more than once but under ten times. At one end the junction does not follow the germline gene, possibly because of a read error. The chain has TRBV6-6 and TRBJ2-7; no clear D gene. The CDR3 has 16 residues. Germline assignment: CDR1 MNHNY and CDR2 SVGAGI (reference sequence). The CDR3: CVSSYSTEKQSYEQYF. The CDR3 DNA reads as TGTGTCAGCAGTTACTCGACGGAGAAACAATCTTACGAGCAGTACTTC.

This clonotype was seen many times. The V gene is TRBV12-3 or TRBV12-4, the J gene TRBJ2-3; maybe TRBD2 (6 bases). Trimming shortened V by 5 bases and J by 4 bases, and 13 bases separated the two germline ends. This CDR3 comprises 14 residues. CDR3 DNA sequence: TGTGCCAGCAGTCCTTGGCGGGGAGCAGATACGCAGTATTTT. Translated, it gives CASSPWRGADTQYF.

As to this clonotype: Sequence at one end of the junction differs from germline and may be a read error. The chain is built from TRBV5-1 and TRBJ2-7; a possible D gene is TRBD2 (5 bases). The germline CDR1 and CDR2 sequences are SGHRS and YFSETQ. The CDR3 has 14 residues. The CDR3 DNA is TGCGCCAGCAGTTTGGAATACTGGGGAGAGGAGCAGTACTTC. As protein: CASSLEYWGEEQYF.

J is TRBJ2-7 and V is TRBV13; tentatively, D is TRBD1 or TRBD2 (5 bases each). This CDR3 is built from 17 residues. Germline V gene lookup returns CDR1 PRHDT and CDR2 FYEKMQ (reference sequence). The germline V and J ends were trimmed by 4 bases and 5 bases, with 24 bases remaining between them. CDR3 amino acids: CASSWVADSGDLHEQYF. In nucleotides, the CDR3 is TGTGCCAGCAGCTGGGTGGCAGACAGCGGTGATTTGCACGAGCAGTACTTC. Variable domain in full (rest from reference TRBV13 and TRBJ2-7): AAGVIQSPRHLIKEKRETATLKCYPIPRHDTVYWYQQGPGQDPQFLISFYEKMQSDKGSIPDRFSAQQFSDYHSELNMSSLELGDSALYFCASSWVADSGDLHEQYFGPGTRLTVT.